Listed here are 17 T cell receptor beta chains from one sample, sequenced in a study of T cells expressing NK-cell markers. Following a re-call of the 5' RACE reads, TCRdb has one entry per CDR3 protein and lacks DNA. The sample table sets out some 340,000 distinct CDR3 sequences. Sequenced: blood T cells: a sorted CD56 or NKG2C T cell subset, CD4+ or CD8+ T cells, or bulk PBMC T cells (not recorded which). The receptors were gathered from a man aged 18-69 years in good health.

J is TRBJ1-1 and V is TRBV3-1; TCRdb's D gene call, TRBD1, goes unchecked for lack of DNA. Germline CDR1 reads LGHDT; CDR2 reads YNNKEL (reference sequence). The CDR3 runs to 15 residues. CDR3 sequence: CASSQGDRYNTEAFF.

V gene TRBV4-2 combines with J gene TRBJ2-5; the TCRdb call, TRBD2, lacks DNA for checking. There are 15 residues in the CDR3. CDR1 is LGHNA, CDR2 YNFKEQ, per germline. The CDR3: CASSRVAGGQETQYF.

The rearrangement links TRBV27 to TRBJ2-3; lacking DNA, the TRBD1 call made by TCRdb goes unchecked. CDR1 is MNHEY and CDR2 is SMNVEV in the germline V gene (reference sequence). The CDR3 is made up of 14 amino acids. The CDR3 region is CASRRGQGIGTQYF.

The chain is built from TRBV7-9 and TRBJ2-3; TCRdb names TRBD2, which stays unverified in the absence of DNA. The V gene's germline CDR1 is SEHNR and CDR2 FQNEAQ (reference sequence). There are 17 residues in the CDR3. CDR3 loop: CASSLEASGVNTDTQYF. Variable domain in full (rest from reference TRBV7-9 and TRBJ2-3): DTGVSQNPRHKITKRGQNVTFRCDPISEHNRLYWYRQTLGQGPEFLTYFQNEAQLEKSRLLSDRFSAERPKGSFSTLEIQRTEQGDSAMYLCASSLEASGVNTDTQYFGPGTRLTVL.

This chain uses TRBV7-6 with TRBJ1-5; checking the TCRdb D call of TRBD1 is not possible without DNA. The CDR3 loop spans 16 amino acids. Germline values: CDR1 SGHVS, CDR2 FNYEAQ. CDR3 protein: CASSSGRGRSNQPQHF.

CDR3 residues: CASTPGLAGGLELTGSYNEQFF. The J gene is TRBJ2-1, the V gene TRBV6-2 or TRBV6-3; TCRdb's D call of TRBD2 is untestable without DNA. Germline loops: CDR1 MNHEY, CDR2 SVGEGT. The CDR3 spans 22 residues.

The chain joins TRBV21-1 to TRBJ2-3; TCRdb's D call of TRBD1 is untestable without DNA. TRBV21-1 is reported as a pseudogene. The CDR3 length is 16 residues. The CDR3 loop is CASSKGGRESTDTQYF.

V and J are TRBV5-1 and TRBJ2-7; TCRdb's D call of TRBD2 is untestable without DNA. This CDR3 is 14 amino acids long. Germline assignment: CDR1 SGHRS and CDR2 YFSETQ. The CDR3 sequence: CASASGLAPYEQYF.

The chain is built from TRBV5-1 and TRBJ2-2. Germline CDR1 reads SGHRS; CDR2 reads YFSETQ. CDR3 size: 16 residues. The CDR3 region is CASSADGSGNTGELFF.

The chain recombines TRBV12-3 or TRBV12-4 with TRBJ1-4. This CDR3 is built from 14 residues. CDR3 in amino acids: CASSLVGSGEKLFF.

The chain joins TRBV5-1 to TRBJ2-1; the D call of TRBD1 rests on TCRdb alone, since no DNA is present to check it. The length of the CDR3 is 15 residues. CDR1 is SGHRS and CDR2 is YFSETQ in the germline V gene. The CDR3 region is CASSAGGASYNEQFF.

The chain links TRBV7-8 to TRBJ2-4; without DNA, the TCRdb call of TRBD2 cannot be checked. This CDR3 spans 15 amino acids. The germline V gene encodes CDR1 SGHVS and CDR2 FQNEAQ. The CDR3: CASSHFLGPKNIQYF. Complete variable domain (other parts from reference TRBV7-8 and TRBJ2-4): GAGVSQSPRYKVAKRGQDVALRCDPISGHVSLFWYQQALGQGPEFLTYFQNEAQLDKSGLPSDRFFAERPEGSVSTLKIQRTQQEDSAVYLCASSHFLGPKNIQYFGAGTRLSVL.

The V and J genes are TRBV7-4 and TRBJ1-5; as DNA is missing, the TRBD1 call by TCRdb cannot be tested. The CDR3 runs to 15 residues. In germline, CDR1 is SGHVT, CDR2 SQSDAQ. The CDR3 protein is CASSHTKTGNQPQHF. Variable domain in full (rest from reference TRBV7-4 and TRBJ1-5): GAGVSQSPRYKVAKRGRDVALRCDSISGHVTLYWYRQTLGQGSEVLTYSQSDAQRDKSGRPSGRFSAERPERSVSTLKIQRTEQGDSAVYLCASSHTKTGNQPQHFGDGTRLSIL.

The CDR3 loop reads CASSLGGQGFNNQPQHF. The chain carries TRBV7-8 and TRBJ1-5; the D call from TCRdb, TRBD1, cannot be confirmed without DNA. The CDR3 is 17 amino acids. Germline assignment: CDR1 SGHVS and CDR2 FQNEAQ. The complete variable domain, with remaining parts taken from reference TRBV7-8 and TRBJ1-5, reads GAGVSQSPRYKVAKRGQDVALRCDPISGHVSLFWYQQALGQGPEFLTYFQNEAQLDKSGLPSDRFFAERPEGSVSTLKIQRTQQEDSAVYLCASSLGGQGFNNQPQHFGDGTRLSIL.

This rearrangement joins TRBV12-3 or TRBV12-4 to TRBJ1-4; the TCRdb call, TRBD1, lacks DNA for checking. There are 15 residues in the CDR3. Here the CDR3 reads CASSLAGEGDEKLFF.

The V call is TRBV5-1, the J call TRBJ1-2. Germline V gives CDR1 SGHRS, CDR2 YFSETQ. The CDR3 contains 13 residues. The CDR3 loop reads CASSEGSDYGYTF.

This rearrangement joins TRBV5-1 to TRBJ2-1; TCRdb proposes TRBD2, but this gene call is untestable without DNA. The length of the CDR3 is 15 residues. Germline CDR1 SGHRS, CDR2 YFSETQ. CDR3 loop: CASSLRSGLANEQFF.